The 12 T cell receptor beta chains listed next were all sequenced from one sample in a study of blood T cell repertoires in COVID-19. This table comes from immunoSEQ multiplex PCR, and its TCRdb copy is limited to in-frame clones, with some not included. The repertoire consists of over 200,000 clones, with around 89% occurring once and the leading ten covering approximately 2.4%. The sample comprised peripheral blood. The receptors stem from a man aged 30 to 39 with COVID-19, enrolled during active disease.

The gene calls are TRBV4-1 and TRBJ1-1; possibly TRBD1 for D (5 bases). Deletions cut 1 base from V and 0 bases from J, with 15 bases between. The CDR3 is 17 residues long. The germline V gene encodes CDR1 MGHRA and CDR2 YSYEKL. The CDR3 protein is CASSQVGEGPMNTEAFF. The CDR3 nucleotides are TGCGCCAGCAGCCAAGTCGGGGAGGGGCCAATGAACACTGAAGCTTTCTTT.

The rearrangement links TRBV18 to TRBJ2-7; D remains unclear. Trimming removed 0 bases at V and 5 bases at J, with 11 bases between. The CDR3 length is 14 residues. Per germline, CDR1 KGHSH and CDR2 LQKENI. The CDR3 DNA is TGTGCCAGCTCACCACCGAGGTCCGCTGACGAGCAGTACTTC. Encoded protein: CASSPPRSADEQYF. Drawing the rest from reference TRBV18 and TRBJ2-7, the complete variable domain is NAGVMQNPRHLVRRRGQEARLRCSPMKGHSHVYWYRQLPEEGLKFMVYLQKENIIDESGMPKERFSAEFPKEGPSILRIQQVVRGDSAAYFCASSPPRSADEQYFGPGTRLTVT.

The chain carries TRBV5-1 and TRBJ2-3; TRBD2 aligns across 7 bases. The CDR3 contains 17 residues. The V segment lost 1 base and the J segment 5 bases; nucleotides outside the gene matches: 13. Germline CDR1 and CDR2: SGHRS and YFSETQ. The CDR3 bases are TGCGCCAGCAGCTTGTCTTTGGCGGGAGTGGCGCTAGATACGCAGTATTTT. Translated: CASSLSLAGVALDTQYF.

This clone appeared once. This chain links TRBV29-1 with TRBJ2-7; D is unclear. Trimming removed 0 bases at V and 3 bases at J, with 12 bases between. Germline-derived CDR1 and CDR2 are SQVTM and ANQGSEA. This CDR3 comprises 14 residues. This CDR3 is CSVEEAGRGYEQYF. As DNA, the CDR3 is TGCAGCGTTGAAGAAGCAGGTCGTGGCTACGAGCAGTACTTC.

V gene TRBV5-1 combines with J gene TRBJ1-6; tentatively, D is TRBD1 (5 bases). The germline V gene has CDR1 SGHRS and CDR2 YFSETQ. CDR3 length equals 16 residues. Trimming stripped 0 bases from V and 10 bases from J, with 17 bases between. This CDR3 reads CASSLDGSRAGSPLHF. DNA for the CDR3: TGCGCCAGCAGCTTGGATGGAAGCAGGGCAGGATCACCCCTCCACTTT.

The chain carries TRBV27 and TRBJ1-1, with D possibly being TRBD1 (6 bases). V gave up 3 bases and J gave up 3 bases, with 20 bases separating them. Germline V gene sequence: CDR1 MNHEY, CDR2 SMNVEV (reference sequence). This CDR3 contains 17 residues. The CDR3 DNA follows: TGTGCCAGCAGTTTCGCCCGGGGGGCCGAAGAGGACACTGAAGCTTTCTTT. Protein: CASSFARGAEEDTEAFF.

V usage is TRBV12-3 or TRBV12-4 and J usage is TRBJ1-1; 7 nucleotides match TRBD1. The CDR3 consists of 13 residues. V shed 11 bases and J 1 base; nucleotides not matched to a gene: 7. The CDR3 nucleotides are TGTGCCTATACAGGGGCCGGGAACACTGAAGCTTTCTTT. It yields the protein CAYTGAGNTEAFF.

The chain joins TRBV25-1 to TRBJ1-4; the D gene is possibly TRBD1 (5 bases). Germline CDR1 and CDR2: MGHDK and SYGVNS. The length of the CDR3 is 15 residues. V lost 1 base to trimming and J lost 4 bases, with 10 bases between them. In DNA, the CDR3 is TGTGCCAGCAGTGAATCCGGGGGACTTAATGAAAAACTGTTTTTT. Protein product: CASSESGGLNEKLFF.

This sequence joins TRBV25-1 and TRBJ2-5; a weak D match, TRBD1 (5 bases). Germline V gene data show CDR1 as MGHDK and CDR2 as SYGVNS. V dropped 1 base and J dropped 5 bases, with 17 bases sitting between them. The CDR3 is made up of 16 amino acids. The CDR3 region is CASSEFPDTLGETQYF. The DNA for the CDR3 is TGTGCCAGCAGTGAATTCCCGGACACTCTTGGGGAGACCCAGTACTTC.

The chain combines TRBV18 with TRBJ1-1, with D possibly matching TRBD1 (5 bases). Germline V gene data show CDR1 as KGHSH and CDR2 as LQKENI. Trimming took 5 bases from V and 1 from J, leaving 8 bases between them. The CDR3 runs to 13 residues. CDR3 residues: CASSMGPNTEAFF. In nucleotides, the CDR3 is TGTGCCAGCTCAATGGGGCCGAACACTGAAGCTTTCTTT.

The gene calls are TRBV7-7 and TRBJ1-2; no definite D call. The CDR3 spans 15 residues. Germline CDR1 SSHAT, CDR2 FNYEAQ (reference sequence). V was cut by 2 bases and J by 4 bases, with 14 bases left in between. This CDR3 reads CASSLINSFSYGYTF. CDR3 DNA: TGTGCCAGCAGCTTAATAAACTCTTTCTCCTATGGCTACACCTTC.

The gene calls are TRBV27 and TRBJ2-1; 10 bases line up with TRBD2. V lost 3 bases to trimming and J lost 4 bases; unmatched junction nucleotides: 6. The CDR3 consists of 16 residues. Germline CDR1 is MNHEY and CDR2 is SMNVEV (reference sequence). The CDR3 reads CASSLSGRAPYNEQFF. CDR3 in DNA: TGTGCCAGCAGTTTGAGCGGGAGGGCCCCATACAATGAGCAGTTCTTC.